The rows below give T cell receptor beta chains drawn from one sample of a study of cytotoxic CD8 clonotypes in ibrutinib-treated CLL. The table came from immunoSEQ multiplex PCR; TCRdb's copy has only in-frame clones and leaves some out. The data show approximately 320,000 clones, with roughly 71% seen just once and roughly 6.3% held by the top ten. The source material was PBMCs, sampled after 36 months of ibrutinib treatment. These receptor sequences come from a human donor with chronic lymphocytic leukemia. Each CDR3 is given with its conserved first and last residue. D genes are given only for firm matches. Size is omitted from some rows. Given values are once, few, many or a class for expanded clones.

J gene: TRBJ2-5
V gene: TRBV11-2
clone size: NA
D gene: NA
CDR3 length: 15
CDR3 protein: CASRQKFGVPETQYF
CDR3 DNA: TGTGCCAGCAGGCAAAAATTTGGGGTCCCAGAGACCCAGTACTTC

J gene: TRBJ1-6
V gene: TRBV4-1
clone size: few
D gene: NA
CDR3 length: 15
CDR3 protein: CASSQAALYNSPLHF
CDR3 DNA: TGCGCCAGCAGCCAAGCAGCCCTGTATAATTCACCCCTCCACTTT

J gene: TRBJ1-6
V gene: TRBV6-5
clone size: NA
D gene: TRBD1
CDR3 length: 15
CDR3 protein: CASRGTGHYNSPLHF
CDR3 DNA: TGTGCCAGCAGGGGGACAGGGCACTATAATTCACCCCTCCACTTT

J gene: TRBJ2-5
V gene: TRBV5-1
clone size: few
D gene: TRBD2
CDR3 length: 15
CDR3 protein: CASSWSGAPQETQYF
CDR3 DNA: TGCGCCAGCAGCTGGAGCGGGGCCCCCCAAGAGACCCAGTACTTC

J gene: TRBJ2-7
V gene: TRBV4-1
clone size: NA
D gene: NA
CDR3 length: 14
CDR3 protein: CASSQETGPYEQYF
CDR3 DNA: TGCGCCAGCAGCCAAGAGACGGGTCCCTACGAGCAGTACTTC

J gene: TRBJ1-1
V gene: TRBV11-3
clone size: NA
D gene: NA
CDR3 length: 14
CDR3 protein: CASSLDGGGTEAFF
CDR3 DNA: TGTGCCAGCAGCTTAGATGGCGGGGGCACTGAAGCTTTCTTT

J gene: TRBJ2-1
V gene: TRBV9
clone size: NA
D gene: NA
CDR3 length: 14
CDR3 protein: CASSVVGQGDEQFF
CDR3 DNA: TGTGCCAGCAGCGTAGTCGGGCAGGGCGACGAGCAGTTCTTC

J gene: TRBJ2-2
V gene: TRBV9
clone size: NA
D gene: TRBD2
CDR3 length: 16
CDR3 protein: CASSVGGTSVSEELFF
CDR3 DNA: TGTGCCAGCAGCGTAGGGGGGACTAGCGTGTCTGAAGAGCTGTTTTTT

J gene: TRBJ2-3
V gene: TRBV5-1
clone size: once
D gene: NA
CDR3 length: 16
CDR3 protein: CASSLAFHLATDTQYF
CDR3 DNA: TGCGCCAGCAGCTTGGCCTTTCACCTAGCCACAGATACGCAGTATTTT

J gene: TRBJ2-7
V gene: TRBV4-3
clone size: NA
D gene: TRBD1
CDR3 length: 15
CDR3 protein: CASSQESQGAYEQYF
CDR3 DNA: TGCGCCAGCAGCCAAGAGTCACAGGGGGCCTACGAGCAGTACTTC

J gene: TRBJ2-3
V gene: TRBV6-1
clone size: NA
D gene: NA
CDR3 length: 14
CDR3 protein: CASRTRKRTDTQYF
CDR3 DNA: TGTGCCAGCAGGACTAGAAAGAGAACAGATACGCAGTATTTT

J gene: TRBJ1-3
V gene: TRBV4-1
clone size: NA
D gene: NA
CDR3 length: 17
CDR3 protein: CASSSWDTPGRGNTIYF
CDR3 DNA: TGCGCCAGCAGCTCCTGGGACACCCCTGGGAGGGGAAACACCATATATTTT

J gene: TRBJ1-4
V gene: TRBV15
clone size: few
D gene: NA
CDR3 length: 15
CDR3 protein: CATSRSAATNEKLFF
CDR3 DNA: TGTGCCACCAGCAGATCAGCTGCAACTAATGAAAAACTGTTTTTT

J gene: TRBJ2-3
V gene: TRBV5-5
clone size: NA
D gene: NA
CDR3 length: 17
CDR3 protein: CASSLGAGKGSTDTQYF
CDR3 DNA: TGTGCCAGCAGCTTAGGGGCGGGGAAAGGGTCCACAGATACGCAGTATTTT

J gene: TRBJ2-5
V gene: TRBV10-3
clone size: few
D gene: NA
CDR3 length: 14
CDR3 protein: CAISELGDQETQYF
CDR3 DNA: TGTGCCATCAGTGAGCTGGGGGATCAAGAGACCCAGTACTTC

J gene: TRBJ2-5
V gene: TRBV6-5
clone size: NA
D gene: NA
CDR3 length: 13
CDR3 protein: CASSLPGQETQYF
CDR3 DNA: TGTGCCAGCAGCCTGCCCGGGCAAGAGACCCAGTACTTC

J gene: TRBJ2-7
V gene: TRBV6-6
clone size: NA
D gene: NA
CDR3 length: 13
CDR3 protein: CASSLTGTYEQYF
CDR3 DNA: TGTGCCAGCAGCCTGACTGGGACCTACGAGCAGTACTTC

J gene: TRBJ1-2
V gene: TRBV29-1
clone size: NA
D gene: TRBD1
CDR3 length: 15
CDR3 protein: CSVEDRTGNPYGYTF
CDR3 DNA: TGCAGCGTTGAAGACCGGACAGGGAACCCCTATGGCTACACCTTC

J gene: TRBJ2-1
V gene: TRBV5-4
clone size: NA
D gene: NA
CDR3 length: 12
CDR3 protein: CASSFTGYEQFF
CDR3 DNA: TGTGCCAGCAGCTTTACCGGATATGAGCAGTTCTTC

J gene: TRBJ2-3
V gene: TRBV7-6
clone size: NA
D gene: TRBD1
CDR3 length: 17
CDR3 protein: CASSTPAGTGSTDTQYF
CDR3 DNA: TGTGCCAGCAGCACCCCTGCCGGGACAGGGAGCACAGATACGCAGTATTTT

J gene: TRBJ2-7
V gene: TRBV28
clone size: NA
D gene: NA
CDR3 length: 14
CDR3 protein: CASSLTIAGYEQYF
CDR3 DNA: TGTGCCAGCAGCCTGACCATAGCTGGATACGAGCAGTACTTC

J gene: TRBJ2-5
V gene: TRBV7-2
clone size: NA
D gene: TRBD2
CDR3 length: 17
CDR3 protein: CASSLAFAGVPQETQYF
CDR3 DNA: TGTGCCAGCAGCTTAGCTTTCGCGGGAGTACCGCAAGAGACCCAGTACTTC

J gene: TRBJ2-4
V gene: TRBV5-4
clone size: NA
D gene: NA
CDR3 length: 14
CDR3 protein: CASSSAGRGNIQYF
CDR3 DNA: TGTGCCAGCAGCTCAGCCGGCAGGGGCAACATTCAGTACTTC

J gene: TRBJ1-2
V gene: TRBV4-1
clone size: NA
D gene: NA
CDR3 length: 16
CDR3 protein: CASSHPPWGVWIGYTF
CDR3 DNA: TGCGCCAGCAGCCACCCGCCGTGGGGGGTTTGGATTGGCTACACCTTC

J gene: TRBJ2-5
V gene: TRBV7-2
clone size: NA
D gene: NA
CDR3 length: 15
CDR3 protein: CASSTGIWGGLTQYF
CDR3 DNA: TGTGCCAGCAGCACTGGTATTTGGGGCGGATTGACCCAGTACTTC

J gene: TRBJ1-2
V gene: TRBV4-3
clone size: NA
D gene: TRBD1
CDR3 length: 16
CDR3 protein: CASSQDLARGHYGYTF
CDR3 DNA: TGCGCCAGCAGCCAAGATTTGGCCAGGGGGCATTATGGCTACACCTTC

J gene: TRBJ2-7
V gene: TRBV4-1
clone size: NA
D gene: NA
CDR3 length: 16
CDR3 protein: CASSSPLMGAVAEQYF
CDR3 DNA: TGCGCCAGCAGCTCCCCCCTGATGGGGGCCGTCGCCGAGCAGTACTTC

J gene: TRBJ2-7
V gene: TRBV27
clone size: NA
D gene: TRBD1
CDR3 length: 13
CDR3 protein: CASRDRVKGEQYF
CDR3 DNA: TGTGCCAGCAGGGACAGGGTCAAGGGCGAGCAGTACTTC

J gene: TRBJ1-2
V gene: TRBV6-1
clone size: NA
D gene: NA
CDR3 length: 16
CDR3 protein: CASSDPRPGFFYGYTF
CDR3 DNA: TGTGCCAGCAGTGACCCTAGACCGGGATTCTTCTATGGCTACACCTTC

J gene: TRBJ1-2
V gene: TRBV6-1
clone size: few
D gene: NA
CDR3 length: 14
CDR3 protein: CASSEGNRRYGYTF
CDR3 DNA: TGTGCCAGCAGTGAAGGCAACAGGCGCTATGGCTACACCTTC

J gene: TRBJ2-1
V gene: TRBV6-6
clone size: NA
D gene: TRBD2
CDR3 length: 15
CDR3 protein: CASSYHSGGFVEQFF
CDR3 DNA: TGTGCCAGCAGTTACCACAGCGGGGGGTTCGTTGAGCAGTTCTTC

J gene: TRBJ2-7
V gene: TRBV4-1
clone size: NA
D gene: NA
CDR3 length: 13
CDR3 protein: CASSHHRDYEQYF
CDR3 DNA: TGCGCCAGCAGCCATCACCGGGACTACGAGCAGTACTTC

J gene: TRBJ2-7
V gene: TRBV19
clone size: NA
D gene: NA
CDR3 length: 14
CDR3 protein: CASSITGSTYEQYF
CDR3 DNA: TGTGCCAGTAGTATCACAGGGAGCACCTACGAGCAGTACTTC

J gene: TRBJ1-6
V gene: TRBV7-8
clone size: few
D gene: NA
CDR3 length: 13
CDR3 protein: CASSLQQGSPLHF
CDR3 DNA: TGTGCCAGCAGCTTACAACAGGGATCACCCCTCCACTTT

J gene: TRBJ2-7
V gene: TRBV19
clone size: NA
D gene: TRBD1
CDR3 length: 15
CDR3 protein: CASSIGDREVDEQYF
CDR3 DNA: TGTGCCAGTAGTATAGGCGACAGGGAAGTAGATGAGCAGTACTTC

J gene: TRBJ2-1
V gene: TRBV28
clone size: NA
D gene: TRBD2
CDR3 length: 14
CDR3 protein: CASRLGLAGNEQFF
CDR3 DNA: TGTGCCAGCAGACTTGGACTAGCGGGAAATGAGCAGTTCTTC

J gene: TRBJ1-2
V gene: TRBV6-5
clone size: NA
D gene: NA
CDR3 length: 12
CDR3 protein: CASGGGNYGYTF
CDR3 DNA: TGTGCCAGCGGGGGAGGCAACTATGGCTACACCTTC

J gene: TRBJ2-5
V gene: TRBV28
clone size: NA
D gene: TRBD2
CDR3 length: 12
CDR3 protein: CASSAKRGTQYF
CDR3 DNA: TGTGCCAGCAGCGCTAAGCGGGGGACCCAGTACTTC

J gene: TRBJ2-1
V gene: TRBV6-6
clone size: few
D gene: TRBD1
CDR3 length: 16
CDR3 protein: CASSFVAGQGKDEQFF
CDR3 DNA: TGTGCCAGCAGTTTTGTAGCGGGACAGGGGAAAGATGAGCAGTTCTTC

J gene: TRBJ2-3
V gene: TRBV11-2
clone size: NA
D gene: NA
CDR3 length: 13
CDR3 protein: CASSQVSTDTQYF
CDR3 DNA: TGTGCCAGCAGCCAAGTAAGCACAGATACGCAGTATTTT